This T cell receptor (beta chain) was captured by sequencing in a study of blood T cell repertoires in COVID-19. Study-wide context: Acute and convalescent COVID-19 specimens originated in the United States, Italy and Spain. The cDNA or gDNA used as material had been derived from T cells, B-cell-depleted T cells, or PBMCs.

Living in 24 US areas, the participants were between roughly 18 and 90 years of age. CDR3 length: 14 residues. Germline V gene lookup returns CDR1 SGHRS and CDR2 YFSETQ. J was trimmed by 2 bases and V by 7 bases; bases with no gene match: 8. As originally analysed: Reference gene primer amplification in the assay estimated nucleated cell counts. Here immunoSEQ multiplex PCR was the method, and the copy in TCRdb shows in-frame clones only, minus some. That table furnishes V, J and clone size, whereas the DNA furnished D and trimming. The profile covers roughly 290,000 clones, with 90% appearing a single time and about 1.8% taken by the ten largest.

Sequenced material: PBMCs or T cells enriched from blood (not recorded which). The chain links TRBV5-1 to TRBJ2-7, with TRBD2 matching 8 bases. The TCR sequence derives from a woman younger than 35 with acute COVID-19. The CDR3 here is CASRKRESPYEQYF. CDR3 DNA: TGCGCCAGCCGTAAGCGGGAGAGTCCCTACGAGCAGTACTTC.